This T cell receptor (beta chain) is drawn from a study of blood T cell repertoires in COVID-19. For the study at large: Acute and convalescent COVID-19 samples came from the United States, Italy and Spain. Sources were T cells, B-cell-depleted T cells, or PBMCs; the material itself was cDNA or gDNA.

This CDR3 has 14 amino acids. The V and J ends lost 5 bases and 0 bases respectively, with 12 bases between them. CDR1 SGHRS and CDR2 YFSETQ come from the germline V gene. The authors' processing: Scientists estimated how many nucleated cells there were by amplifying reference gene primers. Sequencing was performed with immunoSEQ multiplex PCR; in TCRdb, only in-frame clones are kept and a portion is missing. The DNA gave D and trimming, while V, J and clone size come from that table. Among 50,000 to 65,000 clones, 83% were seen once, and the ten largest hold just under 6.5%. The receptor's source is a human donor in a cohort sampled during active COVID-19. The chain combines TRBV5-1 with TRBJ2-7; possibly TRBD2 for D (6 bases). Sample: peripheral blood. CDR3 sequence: CASSYGTSSYEQYF. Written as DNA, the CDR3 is TGCGCCAGCAGTTACGGGACTTCCTCCTACGAGCAGTACTTC.